The rows below give T cell receptor beta chains drawn from one sample of a study of blood T cell repertoires in COVID-19. Data came from immunoSEQ multiplex PCR; TCRdb stores just in-frame clones and leaves some out. Here the sample spans some 200,000 clones, 65% to 85% being singletons. Sequences were obtained from peripheral blood. The receptors shown here come from a woman aged 55-69 years with acute or convalescent COVID-19. Both conserved end residues are part of each CDR3. D genes are given only for firm matches. Not all rows give a size; the values are once, few, many and, for expanded clones, a class.

j_call,d_call,v_call,clone_size,cdr3_aa,cdr3_nt
TRBJ1-2,-,TRBV7-2,-,CASSFDPPAGVYGYTF,TGTGCCAGCAGCTTCGACCCTCCCGCCGGGGTCTATGGCTACACCTTC
TRBJ2-7,-,TRBV6-5,-,CASRGGARYEQYF,TGTGCCAGCAGAGGAGGGGCTCGATACGAGCAGTACTTC
TRBJ2-7,-,TRBV19,-,CASSLAGIRSEQYF,TGTGCCAGTAGTCTCGCAGGGATTCGGAGCGAGCAGTACTTC
TRBJ2-3,TRBD2,TRBV3-1/TRBV3-2,-,CASSQGTSGGADTQYF,TGTGCCAGCAGCCAAGGGACTAGCGGGGGGGCAGATACGCAGTATTTT
TRBJ2-2,-,TRBV29-1,-,CSAGSGAGVGELFF,TGCAGCGCTGGTTCTGGCGCCGGAGTCGGGGAGCTGTTTTTT
TRBJ1-1,TRBD1,TRBV10-2,-,CATREGQGEGQWWYVTEAFF,TGCGCCACCAGGGAGGGACAGGGCGAAGGGCAGTGGTGGTATGTCACTGAAGCTTTCTTT
TRBJ1-4,-,TRBV5-6,-,CASSLLQGGEKLFF,TGTGCCAGCAGCTTGCTCCAGGGAGGCGAAAAACTGTTTTTT
TRBJ1-1,-,TRBV6-5,-,CASSYGGVAEAFF,TGTGCCAGCAGTTACGGCGGGGTCGCTGAAGCTTTCTTT
TRBJ1-6,TRBD1,TRBV7-8,-,CASSVTGVNSPLHF,TGTGCCAGCAGCGTAACAGGGGTGAATTCACCCCTCCACTTT
TRBJ1-3,-,TRBV12-3/TRBV12-4,once,CASSGTRYDTIYF,TGTGCCAGCAGCGGGACTAGATATGACACCATATATTTT
TRBJ2-7,-,TRBV10-3,-,CATGQYEQYF,TGTGCCACTGGACAGTACGAGCAGTACTTC
TRBJ2-2,TRBD2,TRBV30,-,CAWSVRGLVLTGELFF,TGTGCCTGGAGTGTACGGGGACTAGTTCTAACCGGGGAGCTGTTTTTT
TRBJ2-5,TRBD1,TRBV11-2,-,CASSPRTGGRETQYF,TGTGCCAGCAGCCCTAGGACAGGGGGGCGAGAGACCCAGTACTTC
TRBJ1-2,-,TRBV4-1,-,CASSQDQTGPYGYTF,TGCGCCAGCAGCCAAGACCAAACAGGACCCTATGGCTACACCTTC
TRBJ2-7,-,TRBV12-3/TRBV12-4,-,CASRYGTLYEQYF,TGTGCCAGCAGGTACGGGACACTTTACGAGCAGTACTTC
TRBJ2-1,TRBD2,TRBV11-2,-,CASSHGLAGVVYNEQFF,TGTGCCAGCAGCCATGGACTAGCGGGGGTCGTGTACAATGAGCAGTTCTTC
TRBJ1-4,-,TRBV19,-,CASRGSNEKLFF,TGTGCCAGTCGGGGGAGCAATGAAAAACTGTTTTTT
TRBJ1-1,TRBD1,TRBV19,-,CASATGTEAFF,TGTGCCAGTGCGACAGGGACTGAAGCTTTCTTT
TRBJ2-3,TRBD2,TRBV12-5,-,CASGLGLAGGLTQYF,TGTGCTAGTGGTCTGGGACTAGCGGGGGGTTTGACGCAGTATTTT
TRBJ1-3,-,TRBV3-1/TRBV3-2,-,CASSHVKVSGRYFGNTIYF,TGTGCCAGCAGCCACGTAAAGGTATCAGGGAGGTATTTTGGAAACACCATATATTTT
TRBJ2-1,-,TRBV7-2,once,CASSLRGREQFF,TGTGCCAGCAGCTTACGGGGGAGGGAGCAGTTCTTC
TRBJ2-5,TRBD2,TRBV5-5,-,CASSRGLAGAGETQYF,TGTGCCAGCAGCAGGGGACTAGCGGGGGCAGGGGAGACCCAGTACTTC
TRBJ1-4,-,TRBV4-3,-,CASSQDSQGNEKLFF,TGCGCCAGCAGCCAAGATAGCCAGGGTAATGAAAAACTGTTTTTT
TRBJ1-1,TRBD1,TRBV6-6,-,CASSQRQGPGTEAFF,TGTGCCAGCAGTCAAAGACAGGGCCCGGGCACTGAAGCTTTCTTT
TRBJ2-3,TRBD2,TRBV9,-,CASSPRGSSGVIDTQYF,TGTGCCAGCAGCCCAAGGGGGTCTAGCGGGGTTATAGATACGCAGTATTTT
TRBJ2-2,TRBD2,TRBV9,-,CASSVRASGEVGELFF,TGTGCCAGCAGCGTCCGAGCTAGCGGCGAGGTCGGGGAGCTGTTTTTT
TRBJ2-7,-,TRBV28,-,CASSKNVQYEQYF,TGTGCCAGCAGTAAAAATGTCCAGTACGAGCAGTACTTC
TRBJ1-2,-,TRBV19,once,CASRGSGRGYGGYTF,TGTGCCAGTAGGGGTTCCGGTCGGGGGTATGGTGGCTACACCTTC
TRBJ1-2,-,TRBV6-2/TRBV6-3,-,CASSLPGGGYTF,TGTGCCAGCAGTCTACCAGGAGGTGGCTACACCTTC
TRBJ1-1,TRBD1,TRBV2,-,CASRISGIGTGMNTEAFF,TGTGCCAGCAGAATTTCAGGAATAGGGACAGGAATGAACACTGAAGCTTTCTTT
TRBJ1-1,TRBD1,TRBV3-1/TRBV3-2,-,CASSQGQAGTEAFF,TGTGCCAGCAGCCAGGGACAGGCCGGGACTGAAGCTTTCTTT
TRBJ2-3,-,TRBV2,many,CASTRGPNTLAYF,TGTGCCAGCACCCGAGGCCCTAATACCTTAGCGTATTTT
TRBJ2-1,-,TRBV7-9,-,CASSFSRGVHNEQFF,TGTGCCAGCAGCTTTTCCCGGGGAGTCCACAATGAGCAGTTCTTC
TRBJ2-1,-,TRBV9,once,CASSVAPGGPNNEQFF,TGTGCCAGCAGCGTAGCCCCGGGGGGCCCCAACAATGAGCAGTTCTTC
TRBJ1-6,-,TRBV6-5,-,CASRGSRGSPLHF,TGTGCCAGCAGAGGGAGTCGGGGTTCACCCCTCCACTTT
TRBJ1-3,TRBD1,TRBV7-4,-,CASSSRDRAGNTIYF,TGTGCCAGCAGCTCCCGGGACAGGGCTGGAAACACCATATATTTT
TRBJ1-2,TRBD1,TRBV4-1,-,CASSQDAGGPAFGGYTF,TGCGCCAGCAGCCAAGATGCAGGGGGACCGGCTTTTGGCGGCTACACCTTC
TRBJ1-1,-,TRBV6-5,-,CASRTRGDGLTEAFF,TGTGCCAGCAGGACGAGAGGTGACGGACTCACTGAAGCTTTCTTT
TRBJ2-7,-,TRBV7-2,-,CASSLGITGEQYF,TGTGCCAGCAGCCTCGGTATAACGGGAGAGCAGTACTTC
TRBJ1-1,-,TRBV10-3,-,CAIRSGGGEAFF,TGTGCCATCAGATCTGGCGGTGGTGAAGCTTTCTTT
TRBJ2-3,TRBD2,TRBV5-6,-,CASSPRGSGVSTDTQYF,TGTGCCAGCAGCCCGCGAGGTAGCGGGGTTAGCACAGATACGCAGTATTTT
TRBJ1-2,-,TRBV2,-,CASKRGNYYGYTF,TGTGCCAGCAAGAGGGGGAACTACTATGGCTACACCTTC
TRBJ1-1,-,TRBV7-2,-,CASSLVSGNTEAFF,TGTGCCAGCAGCTTAGTGTCAGGGAACACTGAAGCTTTCTTT
TRBJ2-1,TRBD1,TRBV7-3,-,CASSLGQGAPNEQFF,TGTGCCAGCAGCTTGGGACAGGGGGCGCCGAATGAGCAGTTCTTC
TRBJ1-1,TRBD1,TRBV5-1,-,CASSLAGTGKSTEAFF,TGCGCCAGCAGCTTGGCCGGGACAGGCAAGAGCACTGAAGCTTTCTTT
TRBJ1-1,-,TRBV19,once,CASRAQGHTEAFF,TGTGCCAGTAGAGCTCAGGGTCACACTGAAGCTTTCTTT
TRBJ1-1,-,TRBV12-3/TRBV12-4,few,CASSLLTGTEAFF,TGTGCCAGCAGTTTATTGACCGGGACTGAAGCTTTCTTT
TRBJ2-3,TRBD1,TRBV6-6,-,CASSTPGQGDTQYF,TGTGCCAGCAGTACCCCGGGACAGGGAGATACGCAGTATTTT
TRBJ1-1,-,TRBV27,-,CASLRPTNTEAFF,TGTGCCAGTCTACGTCCCACGAACACTGAAGCTTTCTTT
TRBJ1-1,TRBD1,TRBV6-5,-,CASSPKGALYTEAFF,TGTGCCAGCAGTCCTAAGGGGGCCCTCTACACTGAAGCTTTCTTT
TRBJ1-2,TRBD1,TRBV5-5,-,CASSLAGTGGGFYGYTF,TGTGCCAGCAGCTTGGCCGGGACAGGGGGAGGATTCTATGGCTACACCTTC
TRBJ2-3,TRBD2,TRBV7-2,-,CASSLGATSVSTDTQYF,TGTGCCAGCAGCTTAGGTGCAACTAGCGTTAGCACAGATACGCAGTATTTT
TRBJ1-5,-,TRBV24-1,-,CATSDFSGDGNQPQHF,TGTGCCACCAGTGATTTTAGCGGCGATGGCAATCAGCCCCAGCATTTT
TRBJ1-1,-,TRBV4-2,-,CASSQDFQGRANTEAFF,TGTGCCAGCAGCCAAGATTTTCAGGGGCGGGCGAACACTGAAGCTTTCTTT
TRBJ1-2,-,TRBV7-9,-,CASSPGANYGYTF,TGTGCCAGCAGTCCAGGGGCTAACTATGGCTACACCTTC
TRBJ2-7,-,TRBV19,-,CASTDRNYEQYF,TGTGCCAGTACCGACAGAAATTACGAGCAGTACTTC
TRBJ2-5,TRBD2,TRBV9,-,CASSERGGRGETQYF,TGTGCCAGCAGTGAGCGGGGGGGCCGCGGAGAGACCCAGTACTTC
TRBJ1-1,TRBD1,TRBV3-1/TRBV3-2,-,CASSQGPPGQGSEAFF,TGTGCCAGCAGCCAAGGGCCGCCGGGACAGGGCTCTGAAGCTTTCTTT
TRBJ1-1,TRBD1,TRBV10-3,-,CAISGRTGNTEAFF,TGTGCCATCAGTGGACGGACAGGGAACACTGAAGCTTTCTTT